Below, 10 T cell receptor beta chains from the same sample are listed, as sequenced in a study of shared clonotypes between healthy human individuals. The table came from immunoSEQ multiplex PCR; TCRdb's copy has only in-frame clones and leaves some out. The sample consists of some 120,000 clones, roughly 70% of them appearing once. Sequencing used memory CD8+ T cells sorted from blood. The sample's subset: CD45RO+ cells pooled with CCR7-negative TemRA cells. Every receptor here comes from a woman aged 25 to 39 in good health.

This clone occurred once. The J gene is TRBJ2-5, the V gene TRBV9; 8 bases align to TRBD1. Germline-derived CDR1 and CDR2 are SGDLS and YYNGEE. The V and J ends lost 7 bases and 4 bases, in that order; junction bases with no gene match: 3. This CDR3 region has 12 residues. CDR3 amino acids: CASDRGGETQYF. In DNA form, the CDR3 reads TGTGCCAGCGACAGGGGAGGAGAGACCCAGTACTTC. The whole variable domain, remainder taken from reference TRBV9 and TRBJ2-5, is DSGVTQTPKHLITATGQRVTLRCSPRSGDLSVYWYQQSLDQGLQFLIQYYNGEERAKGNILERFSAQQFPDLHSELNLSSLELGDSALYFCASDRGGETQYFGPGTRLLVL.

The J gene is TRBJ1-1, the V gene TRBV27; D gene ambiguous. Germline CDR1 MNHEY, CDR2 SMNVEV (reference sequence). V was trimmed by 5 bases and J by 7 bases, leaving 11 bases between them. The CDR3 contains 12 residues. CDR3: CASSQWYGEAFF. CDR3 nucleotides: TGTGCCAGCAGTCAATGGTACGGTGAAGCTTTCTTT.

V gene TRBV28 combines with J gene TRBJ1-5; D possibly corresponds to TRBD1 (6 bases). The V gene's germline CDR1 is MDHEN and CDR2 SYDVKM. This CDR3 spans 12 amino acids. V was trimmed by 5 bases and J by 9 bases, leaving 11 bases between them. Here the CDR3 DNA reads TGTGCCAGCAGTCCCCCCAGGGGGCCCCAGCATTTT. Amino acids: CASSPPRGPQHF.

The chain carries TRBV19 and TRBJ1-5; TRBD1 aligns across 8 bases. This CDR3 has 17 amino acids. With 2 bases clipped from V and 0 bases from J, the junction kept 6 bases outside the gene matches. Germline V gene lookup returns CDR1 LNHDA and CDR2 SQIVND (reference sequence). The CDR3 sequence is CASSIKTGAYSNQPQHF. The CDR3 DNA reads TGTGCCAGTAGTATAAAGACAGGGGCGTATAGCAATCAGCCCCAGCATTTT.

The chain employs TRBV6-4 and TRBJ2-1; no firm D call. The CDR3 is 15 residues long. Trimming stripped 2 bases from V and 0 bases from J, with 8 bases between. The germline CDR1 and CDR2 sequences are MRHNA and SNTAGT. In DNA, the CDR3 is TGTGCCAGCAGTGACGATAGCAGCTCCTACAATGAGCAGTTCTTC. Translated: CASSDDSSSYNEQFF.

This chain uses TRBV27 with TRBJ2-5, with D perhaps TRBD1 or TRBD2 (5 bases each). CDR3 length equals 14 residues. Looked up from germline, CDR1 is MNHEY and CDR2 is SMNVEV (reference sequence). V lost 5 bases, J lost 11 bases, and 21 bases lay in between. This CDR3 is CASSPRLLVGEQYF. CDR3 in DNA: TGTGCCAGCAGTCCCCGGTTGTTAGTGGGGGAGCAGTACTTC.

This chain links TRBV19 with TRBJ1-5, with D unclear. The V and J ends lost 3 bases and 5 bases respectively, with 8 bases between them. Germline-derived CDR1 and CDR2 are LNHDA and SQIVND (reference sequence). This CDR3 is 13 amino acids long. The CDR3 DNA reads TGTGCCAGTAGTATTGAGGACCATCAGCCCCAGCATTTT. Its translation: CASSIEDHQPQHF.

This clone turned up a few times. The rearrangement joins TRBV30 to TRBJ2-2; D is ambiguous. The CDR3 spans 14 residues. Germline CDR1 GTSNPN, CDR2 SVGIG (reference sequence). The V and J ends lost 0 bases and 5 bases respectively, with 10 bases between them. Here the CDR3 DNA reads TGTGCCTGGAGTGTTTCGTACAGTACCGGGGAGCTGTTTTTT. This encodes CAWSVSYSTGELFF.

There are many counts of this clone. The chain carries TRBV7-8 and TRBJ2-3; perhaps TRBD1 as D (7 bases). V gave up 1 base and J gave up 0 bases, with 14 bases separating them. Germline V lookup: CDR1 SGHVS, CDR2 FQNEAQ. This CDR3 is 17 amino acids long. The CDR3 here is CASSLEWAGGSTDTQYF. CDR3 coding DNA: TGTGCCAGCAGCTTAGAATGGGCAGGGGGGAGCACAGATACGCAGTATTTT.

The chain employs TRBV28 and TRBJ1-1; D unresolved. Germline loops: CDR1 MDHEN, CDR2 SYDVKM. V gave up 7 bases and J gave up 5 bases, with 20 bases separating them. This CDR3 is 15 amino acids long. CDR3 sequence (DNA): TGTGCCAGCACCCGGGCAAAAGAACGTATGACTGAAGCTTTCTTT. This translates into CASTRAKERMTEAFF.